These 7 T cell receptor beta chains originate from one sample sequenced in a study of blood T cells in healthy people across ages. For the second PCR, which ran for about 7 to 11 cycles, a sample-barcoded 5' primer and a J-beta primer mix were used. Each CDR3 protein gets one entry after TCRdb re-called the 5' RACE reads with MiXCR. The sample holds roughly 700,000 distinct CDR3 sequences; approximately 50% are singletons and the top ten take around a third. Sequencing was performed on blood. The receptors here all came from a woman aged 55-69 years in good health.

This clonotype has only a few counts. V and J are TRBV7-9 and TRBJ1-6; D gene ambiguous. V gave up 3 bases and J gave up 9 bases, with 12 bases separating them. From germline, CDR1 is SEHNR and CDR2 FQNEAQ (reference sequence). This CDR3 has 14 residues. CDR3: CASSLVITTSPLHF. The DNA for the CDR3 is TGTGCCAGCAGCTTGGTCATAACCACTTCACCCCTCCACTTT.

The chain carries TRBV20-1 and TRBJ1-4, with TRBD1 matching over 7 bases. CDR3 length equals 16 residues. V gave up 2 bases and J gave up 7 bases; unmatched junction bases: 13. The germline gives CDR1 DFQATT, CDR2 SNEGSKA (reference sequence). The CDR3 region is CSARPPLTGRIEKLFF. CDR3 sequence (DNA): TGCAGTGCTAGACCCCCCTTGACAGGGAGAATTGAAAAACTGTTTTTT.

This clonotype was detected only a few times. CDR3 in amino acids: CASSQESSPFQYF. CDR3 nucleotide sequence: TGCGCCAGCAGCCAAGAATCTTCTCCCTTCCAGTACTTC. The chain has TRBV4-3 and TRBJ2-5; D uncertain. The CDR3 extends over 13 amino acids. Germline assignment: CDR1 LGHNA and CDR2 YSLEER. With 0 bases removed from V and 10 bases from J, the gap between germline ends came to 12 bases.

The CDR3 DNA reads TGTGCCAGCGGGACGGCGGGGAATCAGCCCCAGCATTTT. It translates to CASGTAGNQPQHF. This sequence joins TRBV2 and TRBJ1-5, with D tentatively TRBD1 (5 bases). The V end was cut by 8 bases, the J end by 4 bases, with 12 bases between. The CDR3 loop spans 13 amino acids. Germline V gene lookup returns CDR1 SNHLY and CDR2 FYNNEI.

At least ten counts were recorded for this clonotype. The rearrangement uses TRBV5-5 and TRBJ1-2, with D maybe TRBD1 (5 bases). The CDR3 sequence is 14 residues long. V lost 4 bases and J lost 11, with 21 bases in between. The germline gives CDR1 SGHKS, CDR2 YYEKEE (reference sequence). This CDR3 reads CASSLAGANNFYTF. Written as DNA, the CDR3 is TGTGCCAGCAGCCTGGCCGGGGCCAATAACTTTTACACCTTC.

The chain combines TRBV20-1 with TRBJ2-7; D might be TRBD1 (5 bases). Trimming removed 3 bases at V and 3 bases at J, with 12 bases between. The CDR3 consists of 13 residues. Germline V lookup: CDR1 DFQATT, CDR2 SNEGSKA (reference sequence). The CDR3: CSASGVTDYEQYF. The CDR3 DNA follows: TGCAGTGCTAGTGGGGTGACAGACTACGAGCAGTACTTC.

This clonotype appeared a single time. This chain connects TRBV15 to TRBJ2-1; TRBD2 agrees at 10 bases. V was clipped by 3 bases and J by 6 bases; unmatched bases: 5. The V gene's germline CDR1 is LNHNV and CDR2 YYDKDF (reference sequence). CDR3 size: 15 residues. The CDR3 DNA is TGTGCCACCAGCAGTCGCCAGCGGGAGGGCAATGAGCAGTTCTTC. This codes for CATSSRQREGNEQFF.